Shown below are 14 T cell receptor beta chains from a single sample sequenced in a study of CD8+CD57+ T cells in acquired aplastic anemia. The use of genomic DNA as template underpinned the TCR beta VDJ and CDR3 profiling. TCRdb fed the reads into MiXCR, producing one record per CDR3 protein. The data hold more than 150,000 distinct CDR3 sequences, with about 64% observed a single time. Material: sorted CD4+, CD8+, or CD8+CD57+ T cells (not recorded which) from PBMCs. The receptors shown here come from a human donor with severe aplastic anemia or a healthy control (not recorded which).

The rearrangement joins TRBV7-9 to TRBJ1-2; D is undetermined. V was shortened by 7 bases and J by 4 bases, with 13 bases between the two germline ends. The CDR3 runs to 13 residues. Germline lookup yields CDR1 SEHNR and CDR2 FQNEAQ (reference sequence). The CDR3 nucleotides are TGTGCCAGCACCGTAGATGGGAGCTATGGCTACACCTTC. It translates to CASTVDGSYGYTF.

CDR3 sequence: CASSTGLAGQETQYF. DNA of the CDR3: TGCGCCAGCAGCACGGGACTAGCGGGGCAAGAGACCCAGTACTTC. V usage is TRBV5-1 and J usage is TRBJ2-5; 13 bases agree with TRBD2. Trimming cost V 4 bases and J 2 bases; bases outside gene matches: 2. Germline loops: CDR1 SGHRS, CDR2 YFSETQ. The CDR3 runs 15 residues.

The chain employs TRBV10-3 and TRBJ2-7; 7 bases fit TRBD2. J lost 5 bases, V lost 8 bases, and 15 bases had no gene match. The germline V gene encodes CDR1 ENHRY and CDR2 SYGVKD. The CDR3 sequence is 15 residues long. In nucleotides, the CDR3 is TGTGCCATCCGACCGGGGGGATCACCAGAGAACGAGCAGTACTTC. Its protein is CAIRPGGSPENEQYF.

This rearrangement joins TRBV15 to TRBJ1-1, with D maybe TRBD1 (6 bases). CDR1 and CDR2 (germline): LNHNV, YYDKDF (reference sequence). The CDR3 is made up of 15 amino acids. Trimming removed 3 bases from V and 10 bases from J, with 21 bases in between. CDR3 amino acids: CATSSTPGQVFGAFF. CDR3 coding DNA: TGTGCCACCAGCAGTACACCGGGACAAGTGTTTGGAGCTTTCTTT.

This clonotype was picked up a small number of times. A much more abundant neighbour one base away suggests this may be a read error. The chain links TRBV6-1 to TRBJ1-1; a weak D match, TRBD1 (5 bases). The CDR3 runs to 11 residues. Germline CDR1 is MNHNS and CDR2 is SASEGT. V lost 7 bases and J 10 bases, leaving 13 bases between the germline ends. The CDR3 loop reads CASTDSGRAFF. The DNA of the CDR3 is TGTGCCAGCACTGACAGCGGTCGAGCTTTCTTT.

This clonotype showed up just once. Given the absence of the conserved phenylalanine or tryptophan at the CDR3 end, a read error is likely. J is TRBJ1-6 and V is TRBV19; D call uncertain. The length of the CDR3 is 14 residues. Germline CDR1 is LNHDA and CDR2 is SQIVND (reference sequence). The germline V and J ends were trimmed by 9 bases and 5 bases, with 14 bases remaining between them. The CDR3 DNA follows: TGTGCCAGCAGAGGATATTACGATAATTCACCCCTCCACTCT. This gives the protein CASRGYYDNSPLHS.

A remark on this clonotype: Relative to the germline gene, one junction end is altered; a read error may explain this. The V and J genes are TRBV7-3 and TRBJ1-2; D is unresolved. Germline-derived CDR1 and CDR2 are SGHTA and FQGTGA. CDR3 length equals 12 residues. CDR3 bases: TGCGCCAGCAGCTTCACAGAGCGGGGCTACACCTTC. Its protein product is CASSFTERGYTF.

In its sample, this clonotype was seen once. The chain links TRBV29-1 to TRBJ2-7, with D possibly TRBD1 on 5 matching bases. This CDR3 is 13 amino acids long. Trimming cost V 4 bases and J 1 base, with 11 bases left between them. Germline V gene sequence: CDR1 SQVTM, CDR2 ANQGSEA. The CDR3 sequence: CSVVRPGSYEQYF. For the CDR3, the DNA is TGCAGCGTTGTTCGGCCAGGGTCCTACGAGCAGTACTTC.

The CDR3 spells CASSLAQGGYGYTF. The CDR3 DNA reads TGTGCCAGCAGCTTAGCGCAGGGGGGATATGGCTACACCTTC. The chain employs TRBV7-8 and TRBJ1-2; 7 bases line up with TRBD1. CDR1 is SGHVS, CDR2 FQNEAQ, per germline. The CDR3 covers 14 residues. With V trimmed by 0 bases and J by 5 bases, 3 bases remained unmatched.

J is TRBJ2-7 and V is TRBV10-3, with TRBD1 identical over 10 bases. CDR1 ENHRY and CDR2 SYGVKD come from the germline V gene. V trimming: 2 bases; J trimming: 0 bases; junction bases outside the gene matches: 1. The CDR3 totals 15 residues. The CDR3 nucleotides read TGTGCCATCAGTGAGGGGACAGGGGTCTCCTACGAGCAGTACTTC. This encodes CAISEGTGVSYEQYF.

This chain links TRBV29-1 with TRBJ2-2, with a tentative D call TRBD1 (6 bases). The CDR3 extends over 14 amino acids. Germline V CDR1 and CDR2: SQVTM, ANQGSEA. Trimming left V 3 bases short and J 0 bases short, with 8 bases between. For the CDR3, the DNA is TGCAGCGTTGAGGGACATACGAACACCGGGGAGCTGTTTTTT. Encoded protein: CSVEGHTNTGELFF.

The rearrangement joins TRBV5-8 to TRBJ1-4, with unresolved D. Germline CDR1 and CDR2: SGHTS and YDEGEE. Between the trimmed V and J ends, which lost 4 bases and 8 bases, there was a span of 15 bases. The CDR3 is 14 amino acids. As DNA, the CDR3 is TGTGCCAGCAGCCTGGGTGCCTATGGAGAAAAACTGTTTTTT. It yields the protein CASSLGAYGEKLFF.

The chain uses TRBV7-9 and TRBJ2-1, with TRBD1 matching 9 bases. CDR3 length equals 14 residues. Germline V gene lookup returns CDR1 SEHNR and CDR2 FQNEAQ (reference sequence). V was clipped by 7 bases and J by 7 bases; unmatched bases: 8. For the CDR3, the DNA is TGTGCCAGCACCCGACAGGGGGTACATAATGAGCAGTTCTTC. Amino acids: CASTRQGVHNEQFF.

A word on this clonotype: At one boundary the junction diverges from the germline segment, which might be a read error. V gene TRBV2 combines with J gene TRBJ1-1; a weak D match, TRBD1 (6 bases). The CDR3 is 12 amino acids. Germline V lookup: CDR1 SNHLY, CDR2 FYNNEI. In nucleotides, the CDR3 is TGTGGCAGCACCGAGAGGGGGACTGAAGCTTTCTTT. This translates into CGSTERGTEAFF. Full variable domain (rest looked up from reference TRBV2 and TRBJ1-1): EPEVTQTPSHQVTQMGQEVILRCVPISNHLYFYWYRQILGQKVEFLVSFYNNEISEKSEIFDDQFSVERPDGSNFTLKIRSTKLEDSAMYFCGSTERGTEAFFGQGTRLTVV.